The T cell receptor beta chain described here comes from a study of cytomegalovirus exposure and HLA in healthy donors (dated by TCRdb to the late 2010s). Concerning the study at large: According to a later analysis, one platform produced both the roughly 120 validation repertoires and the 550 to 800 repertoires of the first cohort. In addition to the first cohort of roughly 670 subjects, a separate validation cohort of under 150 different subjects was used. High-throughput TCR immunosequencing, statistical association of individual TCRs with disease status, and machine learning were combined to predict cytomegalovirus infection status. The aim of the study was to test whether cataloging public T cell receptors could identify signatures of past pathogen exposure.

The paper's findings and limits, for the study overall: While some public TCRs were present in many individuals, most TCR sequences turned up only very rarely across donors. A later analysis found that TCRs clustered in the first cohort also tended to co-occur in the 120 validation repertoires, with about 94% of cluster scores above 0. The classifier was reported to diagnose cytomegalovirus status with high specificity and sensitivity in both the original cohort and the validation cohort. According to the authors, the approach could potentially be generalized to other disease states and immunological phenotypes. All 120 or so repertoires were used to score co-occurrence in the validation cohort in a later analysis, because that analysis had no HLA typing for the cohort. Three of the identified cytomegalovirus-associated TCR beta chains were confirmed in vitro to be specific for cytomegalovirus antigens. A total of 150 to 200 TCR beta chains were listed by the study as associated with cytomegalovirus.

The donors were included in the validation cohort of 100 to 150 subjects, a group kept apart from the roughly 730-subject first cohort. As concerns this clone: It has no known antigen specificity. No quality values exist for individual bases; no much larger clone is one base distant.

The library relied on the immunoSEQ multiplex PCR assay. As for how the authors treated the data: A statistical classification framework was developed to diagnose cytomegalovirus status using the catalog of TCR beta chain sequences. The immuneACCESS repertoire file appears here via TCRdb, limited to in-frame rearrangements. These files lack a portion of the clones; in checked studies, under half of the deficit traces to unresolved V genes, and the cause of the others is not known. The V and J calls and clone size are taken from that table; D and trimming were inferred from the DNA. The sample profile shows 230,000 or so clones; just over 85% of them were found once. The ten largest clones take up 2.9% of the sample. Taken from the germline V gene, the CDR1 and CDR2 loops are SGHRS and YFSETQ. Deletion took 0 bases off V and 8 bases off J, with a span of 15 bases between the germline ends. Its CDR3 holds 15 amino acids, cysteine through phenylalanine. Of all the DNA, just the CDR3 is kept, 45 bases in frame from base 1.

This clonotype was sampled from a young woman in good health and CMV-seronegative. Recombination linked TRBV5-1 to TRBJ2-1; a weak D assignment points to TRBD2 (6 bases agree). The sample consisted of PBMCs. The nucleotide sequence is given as TGCGCCAGCAGCTTGGTTTTTACTAGCATCGATGAGCAGTTCTTC. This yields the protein CASSLVFTSIDEQFF.